This TCR beta chain derives from a study of control samples from healthy donors and cancer patients. This CDR3 region has 15 residues. V lost 4 bases and J lost 3, with 13 bases in between. Germline CDR1 reads SGHTA; CDR2 reads FQGNSA. The repertoire was sequenced with immunoSEQ multiplex PCR; TCRdb's copy has only in-frame clones and lacks some. This sample has roughly 130,000 clones, with 85% to 95% found just once. The sequencing input was PBMCs. This chain links TRBV7-2 with TRBJ1-5, with D possibly matching TRBD1 (6 bases). This TCR was sampled from a middle-aged man with head and neck cancer. CDR3 in amino acids: CASSSSRQDNQPQHF. Here the CDR3 DNA reads TGTGCCAGCAGCTCATCCCGACAGGACAATCAGCCCCAGCATTTT.